This TCR beta chain comes out of a study of blood T cell repertoires in COVID-19. Whole-study context: Spain, Italy and the United States supplied samples that represented acute and convalescent COVID-19.

Under the authors' procedure: Cell counts per sample came from amplifying reference gene primers. Profiling relied on immunoSEQ multiplex PCR, and the TCRdb table lists in-frame clones only, not all of them. V, J and clone size are taken as reported in that table, and D and trimming were inferred from the DNA itself. The table shows about 87,000 clones, with less than 80% occurring only once. This CDR3 is 13 amino acids long. V lost 10 bases, J lost 2 bases, and 12 bases lay in between. CDR1 is SEHNR, CDR2 FQNEAQ, per germline (reference sequence). The clonotype comes from a woman in her forties or fifties with acute or convalescent COVID-19. The sequenced sample consisted of peripheral blood. This rearrangement joins TRBV7-9 to TRBJ1-3; D perhaps matches TRBD1 (6 bases). DNA of the CDR3: TGTGCCACTACCCGGGACACTGGAAACACCATATATTTT. Translation: CATTRDTGNTIYF.